A selection of T cell receptor beta chains follows, all from one sample in a study of cytomegalovirus exposure and HLA in healthy donors. Some clones are missing from TCRdb's copy, which holds only in-frame ones; the method was immunoSEQ multiplex PCR. Among fewer than 130,000 clones listed, less than 85% were seen once. Sequencing was performed on PBMCs. The receptors derive from a man in his thirties or forties in good health and CMV-seropositive. Both conserved end residues are part of each CDR3. The order of the fields is CDR3 DNA, CDR3 protein, V gene, J gene, clone size, D gene. The D gene is left open where the match is weak. Clone sizes are given selectively: once, few, many, or a class where the clone is expanded.

DNA: TGCAGCGCCTACGGTGGAGGCGGTGAGACCCAGTACTTC; CDR3: CSAYGGGGETQYF; V: TRBV29-1; J: TRBJ2-5; size: -; D: -
DNA: TGTGCCAGCAGCGACGGGATTGGGGGAGGTGAAAAACTGTTTTTT; CDR3: CASSDGIGGGEKLFF; V: TRBV9; J: TRBJ1-4; size: once; D: -
DNA: TGTGCCAGCTCACCGGCCGCGGGGGTCTCCACAGATACGCAGTATTTT; CDR3: CASSPAAGVSTDTQYF; V: TRBV18; J: TRBJ2-3; size: few; D: TRBD2
DNA: TGTGCCAGCAGTGAACGTAAAGGGGGGGGTCAGCCCCAGCATTTT; CDR3: CASSERKGGGQPQHF; V: TRBV25-1; J: TRBJ1-5; size: -; D: -
DNA: TGCGCCAGCAGCCCGGGACTAGCGGGGGGGCCTGGCGGGGAGCTGTTTTTT; CDR3: CASSPGLAGGPGGELFF; V: TRBV5-1; J: TRBJ2-2; size: -; D: TRBD2
DNA: TGTGCCAGCAGCAACAGGGGAGAGACCCAGTACTTC; CDR3: CASSNRGETQYF; V: TRBV6-1; J: TRBJ2-5; size: -; D: TRBD1
DNA: TGTGCTAGTGCCGTAGACACTGGGCCCCAGCATTTT; CDR3: CASAVDTGPQHF; V: TRBV12-5; J: TRBJ1-5; size: -; D: -
DNA: TGTGCCAGCAGTTTGGGGACTAGCGAATACAATGAGCAGTTCTTC; CDR3: CASSLGTSEYNEQFF; V: TRBV28; J: TRBJ2-1; size: -; D: TRBD2
DNA: TGTGCCAGCAGTTTAAGCCGTTTCGGGTATGGCTACACCTTC; CDR3: CASSLSRFGYGYTF; V: TRBV27; J: TRBJ1-2; size: -; D: -
DNA: TGTGCCAGCAGCCCGGGGACTAGCGGGGCGGGTACGCAGTATTTT; CDR3: CASSPGTSGAGTQYF; V: TRBV28; J: TRBJ2-3; size: -; D: TRBD2
DNA: TGTGCCAGTAGTATCCTCCGCGTGAACTACAATGAGCAGTTCTTC; CDR3: CASSILRVNYNEQFF; V: TRBV19; J: TRBJ2-1; size: -; D: -
DNA: TGTGCCAGCAGTGACCGGGGGGGCCGGGAGACCCAGTACTTC; CDR3: CASSDRGGRETQYF; V: TRBV6-1; J: TRBJ2-5; size: -; D: TRBD2
DNA: TGTGCCAGCAGCCCACAACCGCCCCCCTACGAGCAGTACTTC; CDR3: CASSPQPPPYEQYF; V: TRBV9; J: TRBJ2-7; size: -; D: -
DNA: TGCAGCGTTGAAGAAGAGACAGGGTCCCGCACTAATGAAAAACTGTTTTTT; CDR3: CSVEEETGSRTNEKLFF; V: TRBV29-1; J: TRBJ1-4; size: -; D: TRBD1
DNA: TGTGCCAGCAGCTTGCAGGGGGAAACCCAGTACTTC; CDR3: CASSLQGETQYF; V: TRBV7-3; J: TRBJ2-5; size: -; D: TRBD1
DNA: TGCGCCAGCAGCCAAGACGGAGGAGCGGGCCGCACAGATACGCAGTATTTT; CDR3: CASSQDGGAGRTDTQYF; V: TRBV4-1; J: TRBJ2-3; size: -; D: -
DNA: TGTGCCAGCAGAGCCGGTGGTAGCGGAGTCCGGGAGCTGTTTTTT; CDR3: CASRAGGSGVRELFF; V: TRBV7-3; J: TRBJ2-2; size: few; D: -
DNA: TGTGCCAGCAGTTCCAACACAGGGGGGGCCGATACGCAGTATTTT; CDR3: CASSSNTGGADTQYF; V: TRBV6-5; J: TRBJ2-3; size: -; D: -
DNA: TGTGCCTGGAGTGTAGGGACAGTCTACGAGCAGTACTTC; CDR3: CAWSVGTVYEQYF; V: TRBV30; J: TRBJ2-7; size: -; D: TRBD1
DNA: TGTGCCAGCAGCGTAGGCGGGGTGGAACCCATATATTTT; CDR3: CASSVGGVEPIYF; V: TRBV9; J: TRBJ1-3; size: -; D: -
DNA: TGTGCCAGCAGTGCCCAGGAGGCGATGGGAGAGACCCAGTACTTC; CDR3: CASSAQEAMGETQYF; V: TRBV28; J: TRBJ2-5; size: -; D: -
DNA: TGTGCCAGCAGTACCCGACTAGCGGGGGGAACCCATTTCTCCTACGAGCAGTACTTC; CDR3: CASSTRLAGGTHFSYEQYF; V: TRBV28; J: TRBJ2-7; size: few; D: TRBD2
DNA: TGTGCCAGTTCTAGCACCCTAGAGACCCAGTACTTC; CDR3: CASSSTLETQYF; V: TRBV28; J: TRBJ2-5; size: -; D: -
DNA: TGTGCCTGGGCGACCCCTCTGCGGGGGGGCCGAGATACGCAGTATTTT; CDR3: CAWATPLRGGRDTQYF; V: TRBV30; J: TRBJ2-3; size: -; D: TRBD2
DNA: TGTGCCAGCAGCTTGTCGGGGGGGAGGCAAGGAACCCAGTACTTC; CDR3: CASSLSGGRQGTQYF; V: TRBV5-4; J: TRBJ2-5; size: few; D: TRBD2
DNA: TGTGCCAGCAGCTTAGGGCACGACAGAGCTGGGGCCAACGTCCTGACTTTC; CDR3: CASSLGHDRAGANVLTF; V: TRBV7-3; J: TRBJ2-6; size: -; D: -
DNA: TGTGCCAGCAGTGACGCCCTGCAGGGCGACTACGAGCAGTACTTC; CDR3: CASSDALQGDYEQYF; V: TRBV25-1; J: TRBJ2-7; size: -; D: -
DNA: TGTGCCAGCAGCTTAGAAGGACAGGGTGGAGACTACGAGCAGTACTTC; CDR3: CASSLEGQGGDYEQYF; V: TRBV13; J: TRBJ2-7; size: -; D: TRBD1
DNA: TGTGCCAGCGGCGGGACAGGGGCGGTCGGGGAGCTGTTTTTT; CDR3: CASGGTGAVGELFF; V: TRBV14; J: TRBJ2-2; size: -; D: TRBD1
DNA: TGTGCCAGCAGAACAGCATCTAGCGAAAAACTGTTTTTT; CDR3: CASRTASSEKLFF; V: TRBV7-2; J: TRBJ1-4; size: -; D: -
DNA: TGTGCCAGTAGTCCCCGGGACAGGGGGTTCACAGATACGCAGTATTTT; CDR3: CASSPRDRGFTDTQYF; V: TRBV19; J: TRBJ2-3; size: few; D: TRBD1
DNA: TGTGCCAGCAGCCTCCGGGACAGTACCTACGAGCAGTACTTC; CDR3: CASSLRDSTYEQYF; V: TRBV28; J: TRBJ2-7; size: -; D: TRBD1
DNA: TGTGCAAGTCGCTTACCGACAACGTTTGAAGAACTGTTTTTT; CDR3: CASRLPTTFEELFF; V: TRBV12-2; J: TRBJ1-4; size: once; D: -
DNA: TGTGCCAGCAGCTTCGGGACAGGGGAGGGTGAGTACAATGAGCAGTTCTTC; CDR3: CASSFGTGEGEYNEQFF; V: TRBV11-3; J: TRBJ2-1; size: -; D: TRBD1
DNA: TGCAGTGCTACACAAGAGACCCAGTACTTC; CDR3: CSATQETQYF; V: TRBV20-1; J: TRBJ2-5; size: -; D: -
DNA: TGTGCCAGCAGCCAAGGTATTGCGGGGGGGCCTGGCACAGATACGCAGTATTTT; CDR3: CASSQGIAGGPGTDTQYF; V: TRBV4-2; J: TRBJ2-3; size: -; D: TRBD2
DNA: TGTGCCACCAGCAGAGAGATTAGATCCGGCTACACCTTC; CDR3: CATSREIRSGYTF; V: TRBV15; J: TRBJ1-2; size: -; D: -
DNA: TGCGCCAGCAGCTTGATACCGGGACAGGGGAATCAGCCCCAGCATTTT; CDR3: CASSLIPGQGNQPQHF; V: TRBV5-1; J: TRBJ1-5; size: -; D: TRBD1
DNA: TGTGCCAGCAGCCCCCAGCCGGAGGGGTACGAGCAGTACTTC; CDR3: CASSPQPEGYEQYF; V: TRBV11-2; J: TRBJ2-7; size: -; D: -
DNA: TGTGCCAGCAGTTTAACTAGCGGGGGGACCTACAATGAGCAGTTCTTC; CDR3: CASSLTSGGTYNEQFF; V: TRBV27; J: TRBJ2-1; size: -; D: TRBD2
DNA: TGTGCCAGTAGTTGGCGGGGGCGGGGCACCGGGGAGCTGTTTTTT; CDR3: CASSWRGRGTGELFF; V: TRBV19; J: TRBJ2-2; size: -; D: -
DNA: TGTGCCAGCAGTTATGACAGGAACTTCCGTGATGGCTACACCTTC; CDR3: CASSYDRNFRDGYTF; V: TRBV28; J: TRBJ1-2; size: -; D: -
DNA: TGCGCCAGCAGCCACGACAGAAGTAACTATGGCTACACCTTC; CDR3: CASSHDRSNYGYTF; V: TRBV4-3; J: TRBJ1-2; size: -; D: -
DNA: TGTGCCAGCAGCTCACGACAGGTGGATAATTCACCCCTCCACTTT; CDR3: CASSSRQVDNSPLHF; V: TRBV7-2; J: TRBJ1-6; size: -; D: -
DNA: TGTGCCAGCCTTGGACAGGGGGCTGAGTATGGCTACACCTTC; CDR3: CASLGQGAEYGYTF; V: TRBV6-5; J: TRBJ1-2; size: -; D: TRBD1
DNA: TGTGCCAGCTCCCCCAGGGAGGGGGGCGAGAACATTCAGTACTTC; CDR3: CASSPREGGENIQYF; V: TRBV18; J: TRBJ2-4; size: -; D: -
DNA: TGTGCCAGCAGCCAAGCGGGACAGGGGGCTTTAAACACTGAAGCTTTCTTT; CDR3: CASSQAGQGALNTEAFF; V: TRBV14; J: TRBJ1-1; size: -; D: TRBD1
DNA: TGTGCCAGCAGTTTATTGGGCAGTTCTTTCTACGAGCAGTACTTC; CDR3: CASSLLGSSFYEQYF; V: TRBV28; J: TRBJ2-7; size: few; D: -
DNA: TGTGCCATCAGTGAGTCGATCGACACCTCCTACGAGCAGTACTTC; CDR3: CAISESIDTSYEQYF; V: TRBV10-3; J: TRBJ2-7; size: -; D: -
DNA: TGTTCCAGCAGCTTTTCTAGCGGGGGTTTCTCCTACGAGCAGTACTTC; CDR3: CSSSFSSGGFSYEQYF; V: TRBV7-9; J: TRBJ2-7; size: -; D: TRBD2
DNA: TGCGCCAGCATAGGACTGTTATCCTACGAGCAGTACTTC; CDR3: CASIGLLSYEQYF; V: TRBV10-1; J: TRBJ2-7; size: -; D: -
DNA: TGCAGCGTCCTAGAAGCAGGGGGCTCCTACGAGCAGTACTTC; CDR3: CSVLEAGGSYEQYF; V: TRBV29-1; J: TRBJ2-7; size: -; D: TRBD1
DNA: TGCAGCGTTGAATTGACAGGTGATGCAACTAATGAAAAACTGTTTTTT; CDR3: CSVELTGDATNEKLFF; V: TRBV29-1; J: TRBJ1-4; size: -; D: -
DNA: TGTGCCAGCAGTTACTCTGTATCGAACACCGGGGAGCTGTTTTTT; CDR3: CASSYSVSNTGELFF; V: TRBV6-5; J: TRBJ2-2; size: -; D: -
DNA: TGCGCCAGCAGCCAACCTAGCGGGGGGTCCACCGTACGCACGCAGTATTTT; CDR3: CASSQPSGGSTVRTQYF; V: TRBV4-1; J: TRBJ2-3; size: few; D: TRBD2
DNA: TGTGCCACCAGCAGATCCCGACTTACTGATAGCAATCAGCCCCAGCATTTT; CDR3: CATSRSRLTDSNQPQHF; V: TRBV15; J: TRBJ1-5; size: -; D: -
DNA: TGTGCCAGCAGTCCATCGGGCGGGGGGACCTACAGGACCCAGTACTTC; CDR3: CASSPSGGGTYRTQYF; V: TRBV27; J: TRBJ2-5; size: -; D: TRBD2
DNA: TGTGCCAGCAGGTCAAGACAGGGGGGTGGTTATGGCTACACCTTC; CDR3: CASRSRQGGGYGYTF; V: TRBV28; J: TRBJ1-2; size: -; D: TRBD1